The 22 T cell receptor beta chains reported below all come from one sample, sequenced in a study of blood T cell repertoires in COVID-19. Libraries were prepared by immunoSEQ multiplex PCR; TCRdb keeps only in-frame clonotypes and omits some of them. The sample shows tens of thousands of clones, approximately 91% of them seen only once. Sequencing was done on a sample of peripheral blood. Receptors were obtained from a man over 45 with active COVID-19.

The chain couples TRBV10-2 to TRBJ2-2; 7 nucleotides align to TRBD1. There are 17 residues in the CDR3. With 5 bases clipped from V and 7 bases from J, the junction kept 16 bases outside the gene matches. Germline CDR1 is WSHSY and CDR2 is SAAADI. CDR3 loop: CASSQHLRGRGGGELFF. CDR3 nucleotide sequence: TGCGCCAGCAGTCAACACCTCAGGGGGAGAGGGGGCGGGGAGCTGTTTTTT.

The CDR3 DNA reads as TGTGCCAGCTCACCAGATACAGGGTCCTACGAGCAGTACTTC. As protein: CASSPDTGSYEQYF. This sequence joins TRBV18 and TRBJ2-7; possible D gene TRBD1, 6 bases. Germline-derived CDR1 and CDR2 are KGHSH and LQKENI. Trimming stripped 2 bases from V and 1 base from J, with 9 bases between. There are 14 residues in the CDR3.

This clone turned up a few times. V and J are TRBV12-3 or TRBV12-4 and TRBJ1-5; D unresolved. The CDR3 has 13 residues. The V and J ends lost 6 bases and 5 bases respectively, with 11 bases between them. The CDR3, as DNA: TGTGCCAGCAGCCTCAGGCCGCATCAGCCCCAGCATTTT. Translation: CASSLRPHQPQHF.

The chain employs TRBV5-5 and TRBJ1-1, with 7 bases fitting TRBD1. The germline gives CDR1 SGHKS, CDR2 YYEKEE (reference sequence). V dropped 5 bases and J dropped 4; count of bases not matched to a gene: 5. The CDR3 is 13 amino acids. The CDR3 here is CASSRQGITEAFF. In nucleotides, the CDR3 is TGTGCCAGCAGTCGACAGGGCATCACTGAAGCTTTCTTT.

This chain joins TRBV13 and TRBJ2-7; the D gene is possibly TRBD2 (6 bases). This CDR3 is 14 amino acids long. Germline CDR1 and CDR2: PRHDT and FYEKMQ (reference sequence). Trimming pared 4 bases from V and 3 bases from J, leaving 13 bases between. The CDR3: CASSSRQTSYEQYF. CDR3 DNA sequence: TGTGCCAGCAGCTCTCGGCAGACTAGCTACGAGCAGTACTTC. The full variable domain, its missing parts supplied by reference TRBV13 and TRBJ2-7, is AAGVIQSPRHLIKEKRETATLKCYPIPRHDTVYWYQQGPGQDPQFLISFYEKMQSDKGSIPDRFSAQQFSDYHSELNMSSLELGDSALYFCASSSRQTSYEQYFGPGTRLTVT.

This chain uses TRBV18 with TRBJ2-3; D is perhaps TRBD1 (6 bases). V lost 2 bases and J lost 0, with 12 bases in between. Germline CDR1 and CDR2: KGHSH and LQKENI. The CDR3 contains 16 residues. The CDR3 sequence is CASSPGQGKSTDTQYF. CDR3 coding DNA: TGTGCCAGCTCACCAGGGCAGGGGAAGAGCACAGATACGCAGTATTTT.

The chain combines TRBV5-1 with TRBJ2-3; TRBD1 agrees at 8 bases. V dropped 4 bases and J dropped 8; count of bases not matched to a gene: 3. Germline V CDR1 and CDR2: SGHRS, YFSETQ. The CDR3 is 12 amino acids. For the CDR3, the DNA is TGCGCCAGCAGCGACACAGGGGGTACGCAGTATTTT. It is translated as CASSDTGGTQYF.

The V call is TRBV2, the J call TRBJ2-3; the D is unclear. CDR3 length equals 13 residues. V was trimmed by 5 bases and J by 5 bases, leaving 11 bases between them. Per germline, CDR1 SNHLY and CDR2 FYNNEI. In DNA form, the CDR3 reads TGTGCCAGCAGTAGTGTAGCTGGAGATACGCAGTATTTT. Encoded protein: CASSSVAGDTQYF. Supplemented by reference TRBV2 and TRBJ2-3, the full variable domain reads EPEVTQTPSHQVTQMGQEVILRCVPISNHLYFYWYRQILGQKVEFLVSFYNNEISEKSEIFDDQFSVERPDGSNFTLKIRSTKLEDSAMYFCASSSVAGDTQYFGPGTRLTVL.

The V call is TRBV6-1, the J call TRBJ1-6; 10 nucleotides align to TRBD1. With V trimmed by 4 bases and J by 6 bases, 6 bases remained unmatched. The CDR3 has 16 amino acids. Germline V lookup: CDR1 MNHNS, CDR2 SASEGT. CDR3 in amino acids: CASSGRDRGGNSPLHF. CDR3 DNA: TGTGCCAGCAGTGGCCGGGACAGGGGCGGTAATTCACCCCTCCACTTT.

The chain recombines TRBV2 with TRBJ1-6, with D unclear. CDR1 is SNHLY, CDR2 FYNNEI, per germline. This CDR3 has 11 residues. Trimming took off 4 bases at V and 10 bases at J, with 5 bases between the two ends. The CDR3 DNA reads as TGTGCCAGCAGTGTAAAATCACCCCTCCACTTT. Its protein is CASSVKSPLHF.

The chain employs TRBV30 and TRBJ1-3; 9 bases match TRBD1. V lost 3 bases and J lost 4; bases outside the gene matches: 4. Per the germline V gene, CDR1 is GTSNPN and CDR2 is SVGIG (reference sequence). There are 14 residues in the CDR3. CDR3 DNA sequence: TGTGCCTGGAGGGGACAGGGATCAGGAAACACCATATATTTT. Translation gives CAWRGQGSGNTIYF.

DNA of the CDR3: TGTGCCAGCAGCTTAGGACCGGGGAGCACTGAAGCTTTCTTT. Translating gives CASSLGPGSTEAFF. The genes are TRBV7-8 and TRBJ1-1; D uncertain. V lost 1 base and J lost 4, with 10 bases in between. The CDR3 consists of 14 residues. From germline, CDR1 is SGHVS and CDR2 FQNEAQ.

The chain has TRBV5-1 and TRBJ2-1; the match to TRBD2 covers 7 bases. The V segment lost 0 bases and the J segment 0 bases; nucleotides outside the gene matches: 3. The CDR3 contains 16 residues. Germline lookup yields CDR1 SGHRS and CDR2 YFSETQ. CDR3 sequence reads: CASSLGGGSSYNEQFF. CDR3 DNA sequence: TGCGCCAGCAGCTTGGGTGGCGGGAGCTCCTACAATGAGCAGTTCTTC.

This clone came up a few times. The chain joins TRBV5-1 to TRBJ2-3, with 12 nucleotides matching TRBD2. The CDR3 runs to 17 residues. Germline V gene sequence: CDR1 SGHRS, CDR2 YFSETQ. V lost 0 bases and J lost 3; bases outside the gene matches: 5. The CDR3 region has the DNA TGCGCCAGCAGCTTGGAACCTAGCGGGGGGGTTACAGATACGCAGTATTTT. Amino acid sequence: CASSLEPSGGVTDTQYF. Supplemented by reference TRBV5-1 and TRBJ2-3, the full variable domain reads KAGVTQTPRYLIKTRGQQVTLSCSPISGHRSVSWYQQTPGQGLQFLFEYFSETQRNKGNFPGRFSGRQFSNSRSEMNVSTLELGDSALYLCASSLEPSGGVTDTQYFGPGTRLTVL.

The rearrangement uses TRBV2 and TRBJ2-2, with D possibly matching TRBD2 (5 bases). The CDR3 is 14 amino acids. In germline, CDR1 is SNHLY, CDR2 FYNNEI. Trimming shortened V by 11 bases and J by 1 base, and 14 bases separated the two germline ends. CDR3 coding DNA: TGTGCCTGTCGAGCGGAGATGAACACCGGGGAGCTGTTTTTT. As protein: CACRAEMNTGELFF. Looking up the rest from reference TRBV2 and TRBJ2-2 gives the full variable domain: EPEVTQTPSHQVTQMGQEVILRCVPISNHLYFYWYRQILGQKVEFLVSFYNNEISEKSEIFDDQFSVERPDGSNFTLKIRSTKLEDSAMYFCACRAEMNTGELFFGEGSRLTVL.

The chain links TRBV11-2 to TRBJ2-1; 9 bases line up with TRBD2. The trim removed 5 bases at V and 5 bases at J, leaving 7 bases unmatched. Germline V lookup: CDR1 SGHAT, CDR2 FQNNGV. The CDR3 is made up of 15 amino acids. The CDR3, as DNA: TGTGCCAGCAGCCGCATAGCGGGAGTGGACAATGAGCAGTTCTTC. It specifies CASSRIAGVDNEQFF.

The V gene is TRBV7-9, the J gene TRBJ2-2; 12 nucleotides line up with TRBD1. The trim removed 3 bases at V and 4 bases at J, leaving 9 bases unmatched. The germline gives CDR1 SEHNR, CDR2 FQNEAQ (reference sequence). The CDR3 is made up of 18 amino acids. The chain's CDR3 is CASSFSGTGGVFTGELFF. CDR3 sequence (DNA): TGTGCCAGCAGCTTCTCCGGGACAGGGGGCGTCTTCACCGGGGAGCTGTTTTTT.

This chain uses TRBV7-2 with TRBJ1-5, with D unclear. V was trimmed by 8 bases and J by 0 bases, leaving 8 bases between them. CDR1 and CDR2 from the germline V gene are SGHTA and FQGNSA. The CDR3 is 13 amino acids. As DNA, the CDR3 is TGTGCCAGCGCAACAGATAGCAATCAGCCCCAGCATTTT. Translated: CASATDSNQPQHF. The complete variable domain, with remaining parts taken from reference TRBV7-2 and TRBJ1-5, reads GAGVSQSPSNKVTEKGKDVELRCDPISGHTALYWYRQSLGQGLEFLIYFQGNSAPDKSGLPSDRFSAERTGGSVSTLTIQRTQQEDSAVYLCASATDSNQPQHFGDGTRLSIL.

The chain recombines TRBV11-3 with TRBJ1-2, with TRBD1 identical over 12 bases. CDR1 is SGHNT and CDR2 is YENEEA in the germline V gene. The V segment lost 3 bases and the J segment 8 bases; nucleotides outside the gene matches: 7. This CDR3 is built from 15 residues. The CDR3 reads CASSFRDRGLWGYTF. The CDR3 DNA reads TGTGCCAGCAGCTTCCGGGACAGGGGGCTTTGGGGCTACACCTTC.

The chain employs TRBV6-5 and TRBJ2-3; the match to TRBD2 covers 9 bases. The CDR3 loop spans 15 amino acids. V lost 6 bases, J lost 6 bases, and 10 bases stayed unmatched. CDR1 and CDR2 (germline): MNHEY, SVGAGI. DNA of the CDR3: TGTGCCAGCAGAGGGGCACTAGCGGGCTTGGATACGCAGTATTTT. This sequence encodes CASRGALAGLDTQYF.

This chain links TRBV10-3 with TRBJ2-3; D is perhaps TRBD2 (5 bases). From germline, CDR1 is ENHRY and CDR2 SYGVKD. Trimming removed 0 bases at V and 3 bases at J, with 10 bases between. The CDR3 runs to 15 residues. DNA for the CDR3: TGTGCCATCAGTGAGTCCCAAGCGGTGACAGATACGCAGTATTTT. Residues: CAISESQAVTDTQYF.

This rearrangement joins TRBV6-1 to TRBJ1-2; D remains ambiguous. The CDR3 contains 15 residues. In germline, CDR1 is MNHNS, CDR2 SASEGT. Trimming removed 2 bases at V and 8 bases at J, with 18 bases between. The CDR3, as DNA: TGTGCCAGCAGTGAAACCCTCGCTATTGAGGGCGGCTACACCTTC. Its protein is CASSETLAIEGGYTF.